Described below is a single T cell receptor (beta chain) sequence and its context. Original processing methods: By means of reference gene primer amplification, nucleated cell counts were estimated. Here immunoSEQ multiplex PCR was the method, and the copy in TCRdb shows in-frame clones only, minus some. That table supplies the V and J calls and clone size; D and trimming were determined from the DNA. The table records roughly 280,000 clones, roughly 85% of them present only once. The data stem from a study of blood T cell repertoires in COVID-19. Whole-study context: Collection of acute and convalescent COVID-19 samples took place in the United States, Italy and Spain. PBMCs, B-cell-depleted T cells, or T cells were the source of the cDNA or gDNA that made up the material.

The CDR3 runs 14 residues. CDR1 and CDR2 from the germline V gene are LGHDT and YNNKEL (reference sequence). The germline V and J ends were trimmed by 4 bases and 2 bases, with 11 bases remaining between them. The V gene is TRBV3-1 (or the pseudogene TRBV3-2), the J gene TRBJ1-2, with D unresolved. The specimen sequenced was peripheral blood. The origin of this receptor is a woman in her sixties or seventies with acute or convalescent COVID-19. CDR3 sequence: CASSPSEENYGYTF. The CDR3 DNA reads TGTGCCAGCAGCCCCAGCGAAGAAAACTATGGCTACACCTTC.